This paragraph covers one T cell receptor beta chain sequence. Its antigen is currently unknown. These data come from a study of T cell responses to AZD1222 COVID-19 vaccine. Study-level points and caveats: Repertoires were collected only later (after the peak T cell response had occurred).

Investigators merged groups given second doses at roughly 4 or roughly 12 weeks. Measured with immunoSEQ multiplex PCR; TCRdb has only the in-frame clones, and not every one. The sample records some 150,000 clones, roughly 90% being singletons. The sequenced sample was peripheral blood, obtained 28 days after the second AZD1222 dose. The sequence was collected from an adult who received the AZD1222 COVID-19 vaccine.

This chain's CDR3 is CASSPGLAIYEQYF. The CDR3 nucleotides are TGTGCCAGCAGTCCGGGACTAGCGATCTACGAGCAGTACTTC. This rearrangement joins TRBV27 to TRBJ2-7; 10 bases map to TRBD2. Looked up from germline, CDR1 is MNHEY and CDR2 is SMNVEV (reference sequence). CDR3 size: 14 residues. V shed 5 bases, J shed 3 bases, and the junction held 4 bases outside the gene matches.